This TCR beta chain was documented in a study of CD8+CD57+ T cells in acquired aplastic anemia (dated by TCRdb to the late 2010s). Study-level background: DNA extracted from sorted CD4+ and CD8+ cells had a mean of about 3 ug, with a range of roughly 0.19 to 27.4 ug. CD8+CD57+ expansion was defined as a frequency above the mean frequency observed in healthy subjects. The study at large found these results: Approximately 31 CD8+ CDR3 sequences were found in both patients and controls but appeared to be highly expressed in patients and within the immunodominant clones of the patients. Patients and healthy controls showed no significant difference in CD8+ Simpson's diversity (P=0.060).

Counted from cysteine to phenylalanine, this CDR3 has 14 amino acids. Of all the DNA, just the CDR3 is kept, 42 bases in frame from base 1. Looking up the germline V gene yields CDR1 SQVTM and CDR2 ANQGSEA. V and J lose 4 bases and 0 bases, and a span of 10 bases separates them. Genomic DNA was used as template for profiling of TCR beta VDJ combinations and CDR3 sequences. An Illumina HiSeq 2000 was the platform used for TCR repertoire sequencing. The published analysis was carried out like this. TRBV/TRBJ rearrangement plots, CDR3 size and DJ length profiles, and Simpson's diversity index were used to assess repertoires. The most abundant DNA sequence in the deep sequencing data was defined as the immunodominant clone. CDR3 amino acid sequences were checked for sharing between subjects and were compared against published repertoires and the VDJdb database. In TCRdb, the public reads were trimmed at Q25 with fastp and aligned with MiXCR, with productive beta chains retained. Under each unique CDR3 protein, matching rows form one entry showing the most common genes and DNA. In this record, the V and J calls reflect TCRdb's handling and not the investigators' own analysis. This sample has 75,000 to 100,000 distinct CDR3 sequences in its table, and roughly two thirds of those were observed once. Clones ranked in the top ten supply 65% of the sample.

Flow cytometry had shown CD8+CD57+ cell expansion in the patients selected for sequencing. Severe acquired aplastic anemia was diagnosed in all patients according to International Study of Aplastic Anemia and Agranulocytosis and Camitta criteria. No therapy had been received by the patients at the time of blood sampling. In the study, sorted CD4+ and CD8+ blood T cells from patients with severe aplastic anemia and from healthy subjects underwent deep sequencing of TCR repertoires. Patients were enrolled under clinicaltrials.gov protocols 00001620, 01623167, 00001397, 00071045, 00081523 and 00961064 in the USA. Ficoll-Paque density gradient centrifugation was used to isolate peripheral blood mononuclear cells. Before DNA extraction, CD4+ and CD8+ T cells were sorted with FACS or magnetic beads. This clonotype showed up just a few times. What this receptor recognizes is not known. No qualities accompany the bases; no much larger clone lies one base away.

The rearrangement joined TRBV29-1 to TRBJ2-4; no D segment can be confidently identified. The specimen was sorted CD4+, CD8+, or CD8+CD57+ T cells (not recorded which) from PBMCs. This TCR was sampled from a human donor with aplastic anemia. The DNA reads TGCAGCGTTGTAGAAATGGAAGCCAAAAACATTCAGTACTTC. Its protein is CSVVEMEAKNIQYF.